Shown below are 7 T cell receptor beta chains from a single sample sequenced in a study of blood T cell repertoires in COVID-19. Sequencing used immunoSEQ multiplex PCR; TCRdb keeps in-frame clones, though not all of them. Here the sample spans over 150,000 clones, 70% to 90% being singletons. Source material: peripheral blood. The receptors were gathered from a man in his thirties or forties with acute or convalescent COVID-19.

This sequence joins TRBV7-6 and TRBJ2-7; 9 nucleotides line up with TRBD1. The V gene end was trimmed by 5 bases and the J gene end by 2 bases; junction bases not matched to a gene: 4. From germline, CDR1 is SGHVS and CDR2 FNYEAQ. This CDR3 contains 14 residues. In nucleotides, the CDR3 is TGTGCCAGCAGCCTTGGGACAGGGCCCTACGAGCAGTACTTC. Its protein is CASSLGTGPYEQYF.

The CDR3 DNA is TGTGCCAGAGACCGACAGCCGGGAGCTTTCTTT. Translating gives CARDRQPGAFF. The chain combines TRBV21-1 with TRBJ1-1; the DNA was not compared with TRBD1, the D call given in the table. TRBV21-1 is shown as a pseudogene. The CDR3 is 11 residues long.

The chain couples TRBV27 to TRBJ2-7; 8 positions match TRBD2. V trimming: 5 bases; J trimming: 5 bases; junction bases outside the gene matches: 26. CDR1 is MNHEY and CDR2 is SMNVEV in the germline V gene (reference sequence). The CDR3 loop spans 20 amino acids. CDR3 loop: CASSPRRGTYKGLGGHEQYF. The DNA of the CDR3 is TGTGCCAGCAGTCCCCGGCGGGGCACCTACAAGGGACTAGGAGGCCACGAGCAGTACTTC.

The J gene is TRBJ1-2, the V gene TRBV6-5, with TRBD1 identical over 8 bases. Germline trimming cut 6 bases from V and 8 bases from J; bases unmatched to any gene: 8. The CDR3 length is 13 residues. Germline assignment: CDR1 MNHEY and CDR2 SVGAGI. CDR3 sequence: CASRRTGKDGYTF. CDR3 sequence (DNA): TGTGCCAGCAGAAGGACAGGGAAGGACGGCTACACCTTC.

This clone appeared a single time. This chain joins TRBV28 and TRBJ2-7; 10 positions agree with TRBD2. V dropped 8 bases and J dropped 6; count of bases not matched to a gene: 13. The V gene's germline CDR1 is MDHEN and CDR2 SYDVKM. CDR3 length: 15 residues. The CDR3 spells CASATGSGRAREQYF. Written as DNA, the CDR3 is TGTGCCAGCGCCACGGGGAGCGGGAGGGCCCGCGAGCAGTACTTC.

The CDR3 protein is CASRPGTGDGKLFF. As DNA, the CDR3 is TGTGCCAGCAGACCGGGGACAGGGGACGGAAAACTGTTTTTT. The rearrangement uses TRBV3-1 (or the pseudogene TRBV3-2) and TRBJ1-4, with 10 bases fitting TRBD1. CDR1 is LGHDT and CDR2 is YNNKEL in the germline V gene (reference sequence). The CDR3 loop spans 14 amino acids. The junction had 8 bases not matched to a gene; V was cut back by 6 bases and J by 10 bases.

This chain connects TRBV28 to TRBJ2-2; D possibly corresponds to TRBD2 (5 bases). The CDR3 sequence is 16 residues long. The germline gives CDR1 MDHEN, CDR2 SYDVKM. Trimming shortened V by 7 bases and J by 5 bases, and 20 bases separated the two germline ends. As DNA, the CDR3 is TGTGCCAGCATCGGCCAAGCGGCCCGTGATACCGGGGAGCTGTTTTTT. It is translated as CASIGQAARDTGELFF.